This TCR beta chain was sequenced in a study of breast tumors, draining lymph nodes, adjacent tissues. Overall study findings and caveats: Most tumor T cells seemingly derive from lymph node, then expand in tumor.

TCRdb reprocessed the multiplex PCR reads with MiXCR, giving one entry per CDR3 protein. The sample shows tens of thousands of distinct CDR3 sequences, around 40% of them seen only once. In its sample, this clonotype was seen many times. Its target is not known. Unmatched junction bases numbered 5, after V lost 5 bases and J lost 1 base. CDR3 length: 16 residues. Germline CDR1 is LNHDA and CDR2 is SQIVND (reference sequence). The sequenced material came from breast tumor tissue. The chain couples TRBV19 to TRBJ2-6; TRBD2 aligns across 7 bases. The source of this sequence is a female donor with breast cancer. Some clones in this sample may be carry-over from other donors' samples. The CDR3 DNA is TGTGCCAGTAGTCGGGGGGTGGCTTCTGGGGCCAACGTCCTGACTTTC. Its protein product is CASSRGVASGANVLTF.